These T cell receptor beta chains were read from a single sample in a study of naive and memory T cell subsets. One entry per CDR3 protein, called by TCRdb with MiXCR from the UMI-ligation and nested PCR reads. Altogether 95,000 to 150,000 distinct CDR3 sequences are present, approximately 37% being singletons, with the ten largest covering about 0.85%. Input material: central memory CD4+ T cells from blood. Receptors were obtained from a human donor in good health. Each CDR3 is given with its conserved first and last residue. The D gene is left open where the match is weak. Rows may omit the clone size; those that give it use once, few, many or a size class.

V gene	clone size	J gene	D gene	CDR3 protein	CDR3 DNA
TRBV6-5	-	TRBJ2-1	TRBD2	CASRNPSGRSYNEQFF	TGTGCCAGCAGAAACCCAAGCGGGAGATCCTACAATGAGCAGTTCTTC
TRBV20-1	-	TRBJ1-2	TRBD1	CSATQGAGGYTF	TGCAGTGCTACACAGGGGGCGGGAGGCTACACCTTC
TRBV7-2	few	TRBJ2-5	TRBD1	CASSLYGGDRGRKRTQYF	TGTGCCAGCAGCTTATATGGAGGGGACAGGGGGCGAAAGAGGACCCAGTACTTC
TRBV27	few	TRBJ2-7	TRBD2	CASSLSLRGSYEQYF	TGTGCCAGCAGTTTATCGTTGCGGGGGAGCTACGAGCAGTACTTC
TRBV4-3	-	TRBJ2-7	-	CASSQDRAGAGYEQYF	TGCGCCAGCAGCCAAGATCGTGCAGGTGCTGGGTACGAGCAGTACTTC
TRBV6-5	-	TRBJ2-7	TRBD1	CASSRDRGSEQYF	TGTGCCAGCAGCCGGGACAGGGGAAGCGAGCAGTACTTC
TRBV6-2/TRBV6-3	-	TRBJ2-2	TRBD2	CATGLAGVAGELFF	TGTGCCACGGGACTAGCGGGAGTGGCCGGGGAGCTGTTTTTT
TRBV6-1	-	TRBJ2-2	TRBD2	CASSEWTSGRNTGELFF	TGTGCCAGCAGTGAATGGACTAGCGGGAGGAACACCGGGGAGCTGTTTTTT
TRBV6-6	few	TRBJ2-7	TRBD1	CASSYSDRAGEQYF	TGTGCCAGCAGTTACTCGGACAGGGCGGGAGAGCAGTACTTC
TRBV6-5	-	TRBJ2-7	-	CASSYSRGPYEQYF	TGTGCCAGCAGTTACTCGCGGGGGCCCTACGAGCAGTACTTC
TRBV13	-	TRBJ2-7	-	CASSLFQDPTYEQYF	TGTGCCAGCAGCTTATTCCAGGACCCTACCTACGAGCAGTACTTC
TRBV20-1	many	TRBJ2-1	TRBD2	CSGMTSGAYNEQFF	TGCAGTGGGATGACTAGCGGTGCCTACAATGAGCAGTTCTTC
TRBV7-8	-	TRBJ2-5	TRBD2	CASSLARLAGGETQYF	TGTGCCAGCAGCTTAGCTCGACTAGCGGGAGGGGAGACCCAGTACTTC
TRBV7-9	many	TRBJ2-3	-	CASSLQTSSGTDTQYF	TGTGCCAGCAGCCTCCAAACTAGCTCCGGCACAGATACGCAGTATTTT
TRBV28	-	TRBJ2-7	TRBD2	CASSTVAGGAHEQYF	TGTGCCAGCAGTACAGTAGCGGGAGGGGCCCACGAGCAGTACTTC
TRBV29-1	many	TRBJ1-5	-	CSVSEDPSNQPQHF	TGCAGCGTTTCGGAGGACCCGAGCAATCAGCCCCAGCATTTT
TRBV6-1	-	TRBJ1-4	-	CASRTGKRKLFF	TGTGCCTCCAGGACGGGGAAGAGGAAACTGTTTTTT
TRBV5-1	few	TRBJ2-3	-	CASSFGQNQIITDTQYF	TGCGCCAGCAGCTTCGGACAGAACCAAATAATCACAGATACGCAGTATTTT
TRBV6-5	few	TRBJ2-3	TRBD2	CASSYSSPSGSMYTQYF	TGTGCCAGCAGTTACTCGAGTCCCAGCGGGAGTATGTATACGCAGTATTTT
TRBV14	-	TRBJ2-1	TRBD2	CASSQDSREAAGYVEQFF	TGTGCCAGCAGCCAAGACTCGCGGGAGGCGGCCGGGTACGTTGAGCAGTTCTTC
TRBV6-6	-	TRBJ1-2	TRBD1	CASSPQGNGYTF	TGTGCCAGCAGCCCACAGGGGAATGGCTACACCTTC
TRBV7-2	few	TRBJ2-3	-	CASSIGHTQYF	TGTGCCAGCAGCATCGGGCATACGCAGTATTTT
TRBV27	few	TRBJ2-5	TRBD1	CASSTGTGRETQYF	TGTGCCAGCAGTACTGGGACAGGGAGGGAGACCCAGTACTTC
TRBV14	few	TRBJ2-6	-	CASSQDPISGANVLTF	TGTGCCAGCAGCCAAGATCCTATCTCTGGGGCCAACGTCCTGACTTTC
TRBV12-3/TRBV12-4	-	TRBJ2-1	-	CASSLNARGQFF	TGTGCCAGCAGTTTGAACGCGCGCGGGCAGTTCTTC
TRBV7-8	-	TRBJ2-2	-	CASSLVQGDTGELFF	TGTGCCAGCAGCTTAGTACAGGGTGACACCGGGGAGCTGTTTTTT
TRBV5-1	-	TRBJ2-5	-	CASSSDHGGETQYF	TGCGCCAGCTCGTCAGACCACGGCGGAGAGACCCAGTACTTC